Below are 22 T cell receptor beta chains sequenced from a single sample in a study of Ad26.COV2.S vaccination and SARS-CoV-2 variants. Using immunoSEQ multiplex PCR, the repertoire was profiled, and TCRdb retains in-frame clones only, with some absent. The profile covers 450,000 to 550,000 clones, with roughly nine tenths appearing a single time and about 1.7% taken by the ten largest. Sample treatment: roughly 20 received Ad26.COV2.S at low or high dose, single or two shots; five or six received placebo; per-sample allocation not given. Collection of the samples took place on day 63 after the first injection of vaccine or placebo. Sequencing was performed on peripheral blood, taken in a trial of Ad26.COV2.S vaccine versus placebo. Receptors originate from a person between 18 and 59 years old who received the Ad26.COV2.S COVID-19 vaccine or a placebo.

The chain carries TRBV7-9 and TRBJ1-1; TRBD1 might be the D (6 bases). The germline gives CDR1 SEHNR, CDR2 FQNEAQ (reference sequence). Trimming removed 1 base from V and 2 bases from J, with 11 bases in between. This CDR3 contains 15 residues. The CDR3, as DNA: TGTGCCAGCAGCTTAGTGGGAGGGGGTAACACTGAAGCTTTCTTT. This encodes CASSLVGGGNTEAFF.

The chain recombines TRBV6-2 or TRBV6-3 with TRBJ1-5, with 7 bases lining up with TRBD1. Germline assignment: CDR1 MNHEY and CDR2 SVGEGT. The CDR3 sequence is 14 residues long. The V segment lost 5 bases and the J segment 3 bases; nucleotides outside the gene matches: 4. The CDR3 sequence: CASSPGGNNQPQHF. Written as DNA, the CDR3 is TGTGCCAGCAGTCCAGGGGGTAACAATCAGCCCCAGCATTTT.

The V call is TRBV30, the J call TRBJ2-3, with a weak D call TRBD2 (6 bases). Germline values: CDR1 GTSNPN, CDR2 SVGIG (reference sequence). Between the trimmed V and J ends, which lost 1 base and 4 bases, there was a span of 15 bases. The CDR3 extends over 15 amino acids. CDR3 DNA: TGTGCCTGGAGTGAGGGACTTGCCTTGCCAGATACGCAGTATTTT. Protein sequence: CAWSEGLALPDTQYF. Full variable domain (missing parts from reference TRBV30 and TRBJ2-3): SQTIHQWPATLVQPVGSPLSLECTVEGTSNPNLYWYRQAAGRGLQLLFYSVGIGQISSEVPQNLSASRPQDRQFILSSKKLLLSDSGFYLCAWSEGLALPDTQYFGPGTRLTVL.

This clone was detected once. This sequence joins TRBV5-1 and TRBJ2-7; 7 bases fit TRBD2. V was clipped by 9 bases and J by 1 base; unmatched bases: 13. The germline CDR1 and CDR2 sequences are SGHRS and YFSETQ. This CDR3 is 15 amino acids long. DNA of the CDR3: TGCGCCACCAGAGTGGGGGAGGGAGTATCCTACGAGCAGTACTTC. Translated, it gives CATRVGEGVSYEQYF.

CDR3 loop: CASSVQGRGTDTQYF. The CDR3 nucleotides read TGTGCCAGCAGCGTTCAGGGACGTGGAACAGATACGCAGTATTTT. This chain links TRBV9 with TRBJ2-3; D is possibly TRBD1 or TRBD2 (5 bases each). This CDR3 has 15 residues. The V gene lost 2 bases and the J gene lost 3 bases, with 13 bases spanning the gap. Per germline, CDR1 SGDLS and CDR2 YYNGEE.

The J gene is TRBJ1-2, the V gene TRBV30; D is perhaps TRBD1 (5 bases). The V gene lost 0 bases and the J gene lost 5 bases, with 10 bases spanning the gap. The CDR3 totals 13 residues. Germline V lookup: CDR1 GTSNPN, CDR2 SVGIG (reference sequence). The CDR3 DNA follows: TGTGCCTGGAGTGTACAGGTGGCTTATGGCTACACCTTC. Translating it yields CAWSVQVAYGYTF.

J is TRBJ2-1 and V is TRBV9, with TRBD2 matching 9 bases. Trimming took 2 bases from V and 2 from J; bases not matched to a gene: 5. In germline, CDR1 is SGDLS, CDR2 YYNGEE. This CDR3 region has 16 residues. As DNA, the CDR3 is TGTGCCAGCAGCGTTAGCGGGAGACACGCCTACAATGAGCAGTTCTTC. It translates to CASSVSGRHAYNEQFF.

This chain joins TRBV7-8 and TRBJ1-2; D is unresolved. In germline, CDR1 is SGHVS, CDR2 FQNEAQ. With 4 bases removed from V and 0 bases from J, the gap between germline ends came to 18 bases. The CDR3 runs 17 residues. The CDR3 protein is CASSSGVWDVANYGYTF. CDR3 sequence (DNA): TGTGCCAGCAGCTCCGGGGTTTGGGATGTAGCTAACTATGGCTACACCTTC.

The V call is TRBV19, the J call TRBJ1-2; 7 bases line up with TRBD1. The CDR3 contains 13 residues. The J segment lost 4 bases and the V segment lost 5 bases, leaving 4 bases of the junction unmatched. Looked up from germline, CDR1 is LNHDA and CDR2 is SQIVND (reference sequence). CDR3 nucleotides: TGTGCCAGTAGTTTTGGGACAGCCTATGGCTACACCTTC. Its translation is CASSFGTAYGYTF.

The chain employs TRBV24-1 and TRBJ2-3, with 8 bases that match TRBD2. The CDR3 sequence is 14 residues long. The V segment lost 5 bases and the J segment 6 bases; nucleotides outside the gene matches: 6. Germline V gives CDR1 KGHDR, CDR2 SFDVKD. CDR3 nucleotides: TGTGCCACCAGTGGAGAGACTAGCGTCGATACGCAGTATTTT. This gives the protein CATSGETSVDTQYF.

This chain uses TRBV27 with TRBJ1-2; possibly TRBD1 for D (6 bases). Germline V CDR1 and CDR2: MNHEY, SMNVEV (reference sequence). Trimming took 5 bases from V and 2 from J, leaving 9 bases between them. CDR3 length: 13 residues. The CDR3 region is CASSEGHNYGYTF. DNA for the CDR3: TGTGCCAGCAGTGAGGGACACAACTATGGCTACACCTTC.

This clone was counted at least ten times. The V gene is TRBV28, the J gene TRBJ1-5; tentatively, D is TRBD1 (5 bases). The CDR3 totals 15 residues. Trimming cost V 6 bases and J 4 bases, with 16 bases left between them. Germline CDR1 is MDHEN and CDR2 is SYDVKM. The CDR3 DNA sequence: TGTGCCAGCAGGCGAGGCGGGGGAAGAAATCAGCCCCAGCATTTT. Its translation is CASRRGGGRNQPQHF.

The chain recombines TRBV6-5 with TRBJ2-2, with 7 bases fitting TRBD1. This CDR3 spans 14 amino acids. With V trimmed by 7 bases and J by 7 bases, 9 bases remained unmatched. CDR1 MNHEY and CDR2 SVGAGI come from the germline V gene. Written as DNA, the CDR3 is TGTGCCAGCAAGACAGGGTACTCAAGCGGGGAGCTGTTTTTT. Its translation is CASKTGYSSGELFF.

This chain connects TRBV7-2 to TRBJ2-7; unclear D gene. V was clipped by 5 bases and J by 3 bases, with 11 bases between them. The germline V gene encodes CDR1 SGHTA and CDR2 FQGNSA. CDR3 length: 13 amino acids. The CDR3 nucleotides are TGTGCCAGCAGCACGAGCCCCCTCTACGAGCAGTACTTC. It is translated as CASSTSPLYEQYF.

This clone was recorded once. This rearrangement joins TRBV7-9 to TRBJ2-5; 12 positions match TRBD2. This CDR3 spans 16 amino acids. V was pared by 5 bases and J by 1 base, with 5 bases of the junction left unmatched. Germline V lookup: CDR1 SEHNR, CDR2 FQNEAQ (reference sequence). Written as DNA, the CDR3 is TGTGCCAGCAGCCCACCGGGACTAGCGGGCCAAGAGACCCAGTACTTC. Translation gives CASSPPGLAGQETQYF.

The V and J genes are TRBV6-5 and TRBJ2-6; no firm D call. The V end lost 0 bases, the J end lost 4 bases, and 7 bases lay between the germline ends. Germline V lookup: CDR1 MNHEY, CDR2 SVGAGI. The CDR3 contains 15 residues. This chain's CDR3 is CASSYSRYGANVLTF. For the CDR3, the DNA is TGTGCCAGCAGTTACTCAAGGTACGGGGCCAACGTCCTGACTTTC.

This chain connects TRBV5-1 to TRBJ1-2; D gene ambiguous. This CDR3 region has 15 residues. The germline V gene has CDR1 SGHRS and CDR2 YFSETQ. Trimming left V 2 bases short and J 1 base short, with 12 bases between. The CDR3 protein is CASSFLLGDNYGYTF. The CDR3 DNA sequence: TGCGCCAGCAGCTTTCTTCTGGGAGATAACTATGGCTACACCTTC.

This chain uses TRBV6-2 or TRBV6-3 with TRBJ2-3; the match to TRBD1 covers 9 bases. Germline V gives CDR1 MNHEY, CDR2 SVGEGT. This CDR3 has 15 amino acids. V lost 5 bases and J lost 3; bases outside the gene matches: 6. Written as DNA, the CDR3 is TGTGCCAGCAGTCGCCGACAGGGGGTGACAGATACGCAGTATTTT. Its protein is CASSRRQGVTDTQYF.

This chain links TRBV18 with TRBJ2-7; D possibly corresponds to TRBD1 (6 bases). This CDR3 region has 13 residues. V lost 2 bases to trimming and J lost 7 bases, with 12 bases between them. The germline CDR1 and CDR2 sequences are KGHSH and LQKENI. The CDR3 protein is CASSPGTRGEQYF. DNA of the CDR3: TGTGCCAGCTCACCAGGGACAAGGGGGGAGCAGTACTTC.

The CDR3 coding sequence is TGTGCCAGCAGTTTGACTAGGGGGACCTACGAGCAGTACTTC. Its translation: CASSLTRGTYEQYF. The chain employs TRBV27 and TRBJ2-7; D may correspond to TRBD1 or TRBD2 (6 bases each). Germline assignment: CDR1 MNHEY and CDR2 SMNVEV (reference sequence). The germline V and J ends were trimmed by 3 bases and 2 bases, with 11 bases remaining between them. This CDR3 is built from 14 residues.

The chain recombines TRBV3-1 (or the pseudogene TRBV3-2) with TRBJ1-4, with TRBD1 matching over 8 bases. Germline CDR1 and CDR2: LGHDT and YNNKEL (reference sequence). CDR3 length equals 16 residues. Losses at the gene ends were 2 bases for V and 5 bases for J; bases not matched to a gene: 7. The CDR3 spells CASSQPQGTGNEKLFF. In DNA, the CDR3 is TGTGCCAGCAGCCAACCCCAGGGGACAGGAAATGAAAAACTGTTTTTT.

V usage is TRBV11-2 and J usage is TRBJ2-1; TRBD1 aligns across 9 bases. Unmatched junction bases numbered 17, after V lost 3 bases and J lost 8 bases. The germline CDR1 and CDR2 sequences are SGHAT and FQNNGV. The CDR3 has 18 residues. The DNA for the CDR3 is TGTGCCAGCAGCTTCCCCGGAGGCGGACAGGGGAGGATGGATGAGCAGTTCTTC. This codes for CASSFPGGGQGRMDEQFF.